This T cell receptor beta chain was captured in a study of blood T cells in healthy people across ages. Study-level results: Aged donors had fewer naive CD4+ cells and lower diversity than long-lived donors.

About this clonotype itself: Its specificity is not known.

The CDR3 extends over 14 amino acids. Germline V lookup: CDR1 MNHNY, CDR2 SVGAGI (reference sequence). Primed by a sample-barcoded 5' primer and a J-beta primer mix, a second PCR proceeded for about 7 to 11 cycles. One entry per CDR3 protein results from TCRdb running MiXCR on the 5' RACE reads. This table has 1.5 million to 2 million distinct CDR3 sequences, just under 50% appearing once. Per sample, extraction of total RNA gave at least 5 micrograms in every case. This chain joins TRBV6-6 and TRBJ2-4; D tentatively reads TRBD1 or TRBD2 (5 bases each). The end of the DNA is better explained by TRBJ2-7, so the J call may be wrong. The sequencing input was blood. The sequence derives from a middle-aged woman in good health. In DNA, the CDR3 is TGTGCCAGCAGTTGGTCCCAGGGAGCCTACGAGCAGTACTTC. Translation gives CASSWSQGAYEQYF.